The entry that follows covers one TCR beta chain sequence. The antigen remains undetermined. The CDR3 consists of 12 residues. Trimming removed 5 bases at V and 6 bases at J, with 12 bases between. Germline loops: CDR1 SGHDT, CDR2 YYEEEE. The data originate from a study of CD8 T cells in ankylosing spondylitis. The authors made TCR beta libraries by quantitative 5'-RACE with molecular barcodes. TCRdb recomputed calls from the 5' RACE reads with MiXCR, one row per CDR3 protein. The sample lists around 150,000 distinct CDR3 sequences, approximately 20% occurring once. Study results and caveats: CD8+ cells made up the disease-linked clones, which were relatively rare in peripheral blood. Significant enrichment of disease-linked clones was reportedly seen in matched ankylosing spondylitis synovial fluid. Blood from ankylosing spondylitis patients appeared to carry a characteristic roughly 8-variant TCR beta motif.

The sample consisted of blood, either unsorted or a sorted T cell fraction (not recorded which). V usage is TRBV5-6 and J usage is TRBJ2-7; D is undetermined. This TCR derives from a male donor with ankylosing spondylitis or in good health (not recorded which). CDR3 protein: CASSPLGTEQYF. CDR3 coding DNA: TGTGCCAGCAGTCCTCTTGGAACCGAGCAGTACTTC.